Shown below are 5 T cell receptor beta chains from a single sample sequenced in a study of blood T cell repertoires in COVID-19. TCRdb's copy holds only in-frame clones and misses some; the assay was immunoSEQ multiplex PCR. This table holds 30,000 or so clones, approximately 85% found once. Sequenced input: peripheral blood. These receptors all stem from a woman of 80 years or more with COVID-19, enrolled during active disease.

V is TRBV6-5 and J is TRBJ2-3, with D perhaps matching TRBD1 (5 bases). This CDR3 has 15 amino acids. Germline values: CDR1 MNHEY, CDR2 SVGAGI. Between the trimmed V and J ends, which lost 4 bases and 0 bases, there was a span of 11 bases. CDR3 sequence: CASSSWTTSTDTQYF. In DNA form, the CDR3 reads TGTGCCAGCAGTTCGTGGACAACTAGCACAGATACGCAGTATTTT.

The CDR3, as DNA: TGTGCCAGCTCACCAGATTTGACAGCCTACGAGCAGTACTTC. Residues: CASSPDLTAYEQYF. The chain is built from TRBV18 and TRBJ2-7; maybe TRBD1 (5 bases). V lost 2 bases and J 2 bases, leaving 10 bases between the germline ends. Germline V CDR1 and CDR2: KGHSH, LQKENI. The CDR3 runs to 14 residues.

This clone was seen a handful of times. The genes are TRBV7-2 and TRBJ1-5; D is ambiguous. Germline CDR1 and CDR2: SGHTA and FQGNSA. The CDR3 consists of 14 residues. The V gene lost 5 bases and the J gene lost 11 bases, with 19 bases spanning the gap. Written as DNA, the CDR3 is TGTGCCAGCAGCCTAAGACCGGGAGATGAGGCCCAGCATTTT. Its protein product is CASSLRPGDEAQHF.

The chain joins TRBV20-1 to TRBJ1-4, with D unclear. Trimming took 3 bases from V and 4 from J, leaving 12 bases between them. CDR3 length: 14 residues. Germline V gene sequence: CDR1 DFQATT, CDR2 SNEGSKA (reference sequence). CDR3 loop: CSASSWAGNEKLFF. Written as DNA, the CDR3 is TGCAGTGCTAGTAGCTGGGCGGGTAATGAAAAACTGTTTTTT.

Comment on this clone: Germline and junction disagree at one end, which may indicate a read error. This chain joins TRBV10-3 and TRBJ1-6; 9 bases match TRBD1. The length of the CDR3 is 15 residues. CDR1 and CDR2 (germline): ENHRY, SYGVKD. The CDR3 reads CAITREQGANSPLHF. DNA for the CDR3: TGTGCGATCACCCGCGAACAGGGGGCTAATTCACCCCTCCACTTT.